Each of the 28 T cell receptor beta chains below was sequenced from the same sample in a study of CD8 T cells in Susac syndrome. The authors reverse transcribed about 0.45 to 1 ug RNA with random hexamers. TCRdb reprocessed the immunoSEQ multiplex PCR reads with MiXCR, giving one entry per CDR3 protein. This table has just under 150,000 distinct CDR3 sequences, approximately 94% appearing once. The sample comprised CD4+ T cells from PBMCs. These receptors all stem from a human donor in good health.

CDR3 sequence: CASSWTGGDQPQHF. CDR3 coding DNA: TGCGCCAGCAGTTGGACAGGGGGGGATCAGCCCCAGCATTTT. This rearrangement joins TRBV10-2 to TRBJ1-5; 10 bases align to TRBD1. Germline loops: CDR1 WSHSY, CDR2 SAAADI. This CDR3 is 14 amino acids long. V trimming: 5 bases; J trimming: 5 bases; junction bases outside the gene matches: 3.

The V gene is TRBV12-3 or TRBV12-4, the J gene TRBJ1-5, with a weak D call TRBD1 (6 bases). The CDR3 runs 16 residues. V was trimmed by 4 bases and J by 0 bases, leaving 13 bases between them. The DNA of the CDR3 is TGTGCCAGCAGTTATGGGGACACCGCTAGCAATCAGCCCCAGCATTTT. Translated, it gives CASSYGDTASNQPQHF.

The rearrangement uses TRBV20-1 and TRBJ2-7, with D perhaps matching TRBD1 or TRBD2 (7 bases each). Trimming removed 2 bases from V and 2 bases from J, with 13 bases in between. Germline V gene lookup returns CDR1 DFQATT and CDR2 SNEGSKA (reference sequence). The length of the CDR3 is 14 residues. The CDR3 DNA reads as TGCAGTGCTAGATCCCCAGGGGGGGCCTACGAGCAGTACTTC. Protein product: CSARSPGGAYEQYF.

The V call is TRBV2, the J call TRBJ1-1, with 8 bases aligning to TRBD1. V shed 10 bases, J shed 2 bases, and the junction held 3 bases outside the gene matches. The CDR3 runs 12 residues. The germline CDR1 and CDR2 sequences are SNHLY and FYNNEI. CDR3 bases: TGTGCCATCCAGGGGGCCAACACTGAAGCTTTCTTT. It encodes CAIQGANTEAFF.

The J gene is TRBJ1-2, the V gene TRBV5-1; D is uncertain. The CDR3 runs 14 residues. Germline CDR1 and CDR2: SGHRS and YFSETQ. The V gene lost 0 bases and the J gene lost 1 base, with 7 bases spanning the gap. The CDR3 reads CASSLAGYNYGYTF. The CDR3 nucleotides read TGCGCCAGCAGCTTGGCCGGCTATAACTATGGCTACACCTTC. Variable domain in full (rest from reference TRBV5-1 and TRBJ1-2): KAGVTQTPRYLIKTRGQQVTLSCSPISGHRSVSWYQQTPGQGLQFLFEYFSETQRNKGNFPGRFSGRQFSNSRSEMNVSTLELGDSALYLCASSLAGYNYGYTFGSGTRLTVV.

The CDR3 DNA sequence: TGCAGTGCTAGCCTCACGACAGGGACGGGAGAGCAGTACTTC. Protein sequence: CSASLTTGTGEQYF. V and J are TRBV20-1 and TRBJ2-7, with 7 bases fitting TRBD1. The CDR3 extends over 14 amino acids. Germline lookup yields CDR1 DFQATT and CDR2 SNEGSKA (reference sequence). Trimming at V came to 3 bases and at J to 7 bases, leaving 12 bases not matched to a gene.

This clonotype was recorded once. The V call is TRBV20-1, the J call TRBJ2-3, with TRBD2 matching 9 bases. CDR3 size: 14 residues. Germline V gene sequence: CDR1 DFQATT, CDR2 SNEGSKA (reference sequence). V lost 6 bases and J lost 2; bases outside the gene matches: 6. CDR3 protein: CSALTSGSTDTQYF. CDR3 sequence (DNA): TGCAGTGCCCTCACTAGCGGGTCCACAGATACGCAGTATTTT.

The CDR3 here is CASSPPEGANEQFF. CDR3 coding DNA: TGTGCCAGCAGCCCCCCGGAGGGAGCCAATGAGCAGTTCTTC. The chain joins TRBV7-8 to TRBJ2-1, with D possibly matching TRBD2 (6 bases). Germline lookup yields CDR1 SGHVS and CDR2 FQNEAQ. Trimming pared 5 bases from V and 6 bases from J, leaving 14 bases between. The CDR3 length is 14 residues.

The V and J genes are TRBV5-1 and TRBJ1-5, with a weak D call TRBD1 (5 bases). Trimming removed 0 bases at V and 6 bases at J, with 7 bases between. This CDR3 has 13 residues. The V gene's germline CDR1 is SGHRS and CDR2 YFSETQ. DNA for the CDR3: TGCGCCAGCAGCTTGGAAGGGGCTCAGCCCCAGCATTTT. Translation gives CASSLEGAQPQHF.

The rearrangement uses TRBV12-3 or TRBV12-4 and TRBJ2-1; D might be TRBD2 (6 bases). Trimming shortened V by 1 base and J by 10 bases, and 11 bases separated the two germline ends. This CDR3 spans 13 amino acids. The CDR3 spells CASSLEGRGEQFF. CDR3 sequence (DNA): TGTGCCAGCAGTTTAGAGGGCCGGGGGGAGCAGTTCTTC.

The CDR3 spells CAWEGGTGIEDTQYF. In DNA form, the CDR3 reads TGTGCCTGGGAGGGAGGCACAGGGATCGAAGATACGCAGTATTTT. This rearrangement joins TRBV30 to TRBJ2-3; D assignment may be TRBD1 or TRBD2 (6 bases each). Per germline, CDR1 GTSNPN and CDR2 SVGIG (reference sequence). V lost 5 bases, J lost 5 bases, and 20 bases lay in between. This CDR3 region has 15 residues.

The chain is built from TRBV6-1 and TRBJ1-2; D is unclear. Per the germline V gene, CDR1 is MNHNS and CDR2 is SASEGT. The germline V and J ends were trimmed by 4 bases and 2 bases, with 11 bases remaining between them. The CDR3 totals 14 residues. The CDR3 here is CASSVTVLNYGYTF. CDR3 DNA sequence: TGTGCCAGCAGTGTCACAGTATTAAACTATGGCTACACCTTC.

The chain recombines TRBV4-1 with TRBJ2-1, with TRBD2 identical over 12 bases. Per the germline V gene, CDR1 is MGHRA and CDR2 is YSYEKL. The trim removed 3 bases at V and 8 bases at J, leaving 17 bases unmatched. CDR3 size: 19 residues. CDR3 region: CASSHLGLAGGSRYDEQFF. CDR3 coding DNA: TGCGCCAGCAGCCACTTGGGGCTAGCGGGAGGGAGTAGGTACGATGAGCAGTTCTTC.

This chain connects TRBV2 to TRBJ2-3; D might be TRBD2 (6 bases). Trimming shortened V by 3 bases and J by 3 bases, and 13 bases separated the two germline ends. The CDR3 runs 15 residues. The germline gives CDR1 SNHLY, CDR2 FYNNEI. CDR3 nucleotide sequence: TGTGCCAGCAGTGAGGGCGGGGCGGGGACAGATACGCAGTATTTT. Its translation: CASSEGGAGTDTQYF. Complete variable domain (other parts from reference TRBV2 and TRBJ2-3): EPEVTQTPSHQVTQMGQEVILRCVPISNHLYFYWYRQILGQKVEFLVSFYNNEISEKSEIFDDQFSVERPDGSNFTLKIRSTKLEDSAMYFCASSEGGAGTDTQYFGPGTRLTVL.

The rearrangement joins TRBV2 to TRBJ2-7; 7 bases are shared with TRBD2. Germline V gives CDR1 SNHLY, CDR2 FYNNEI. The CDR3 consists of 12 residues. Unmatched junction bases numbered 0, after V lost 4 bases and J lost 3 bases. CDR3 sequence reads: CASSGDYYEQYF. CDR3 in DNA: TGTGCCAGCAGTGGGGACTACTACGAGCAGTACTTC.

The table lists this clonotype with a few counts. The rearrangement joins TRBV28 to TRBJ1-2, with 9 bases that match TRBD1. The CDR3 totals 15 residues. Trimming at V came to 5 bases and at J to 4 bases, leaving 8 bases not matched to a gene. Germline V CDR1 and CDR2: MDHEN, SYDVKM. The CDR3 is CASSLGQGSIYGYTF. DNA for the CDR3: TGTGCCAGCAGTCTCGGACAGGGGAGCATCTATGGCTACACCTTC.

This chain uses TRBV12-3 or TRBV12-4 with TRBJ2-7; 9 nucleotides align to TRBD1. The CDR3 extends over 14 amino acids. V dropped 6 bases and J dropped 2; count of bases not matched to a gene: 5. CDR3 DNA sequence: TGTGCCAGCAGGAGCGGGACAGGGACCTACGAGCAGTACTTC. Translation: CASRSGTGTYEQYF.

Here the CDR3 reads CASSPPGLMNTEAFF. CDR3 nucleotides: TGTGCCAGCAGTCCACCGGGCCTAATGAACACTGAAGCTTTCTTT. This chain uses TRBV27 with TRBJ1-1; the D is unclear. Per the germline V gene, CDR1 is MNHEY and CDR2 is SMNVEV (reference sequence). The V gene lost 5 bases and the J gene lost 0 bases, with 13 bases spanning the gap. The CDR3 has 15 amino acids.

V usage is TRBV7-9 and J usage is TRBJ2-7; D might be TRBD1 or TRBD2, each matching 6 bases. Germline CDR1 SEHNR, CDR2 FQNEAQ (reference sequence). This CDR3 has 14 amino acids. V was cut by 6 bases and J by 5 bases, with 17 bases left in between. The chain's CDR3 is CASSPWGANHEQYF. CDR3 bases: TGTGCCAGCAGTCCCTGGGGGGCTAACCACGAGCAGTACTTC.

This rearrangement joins TRBV10-3 to TRBJ1-1, with a possible D match to TRBD1 (5 bases). The germline gives CDR1 ENHRY, CDR2 SYGVKD. CDR3 length: 15 amino acids. The V end lost 5 bases, the J end lost 0 bases, and 13 bases lay between the germline ends. In nucleotides, the CDR3 is TGTGCCATCAGTCCCGGGAGACAGCTGAACACTGAAGCTTTCTTT. Protein: CAISPGRQLNTEAFF.

The V and J genes are TRBV7-8 and TRBJ2-5; D not certain. This CDR3 is built from 11 residues. V was trimmed by 7 bases and J by 7 bases, leaving 10 bases between them. Germline V lookup: CDR1 SGHVS, CDR2 FQNEAQ. The CDR3 region has the DNA TGTGCCAGCACCCTAATAGGGACCCAGTACTTC. This encodes CASTLIGTQYF.

The gene calls are TRBV30 and TRBJ2-7; no definite D call. Germline V gene data show CDR1 as GTSNPN and CDR2 as SVGIG (reference sequence). The length of the CDR3 is 11 residues. The germline V and J ends were trimmed by 7 bases and 1 base, with 8 bases remaining between them. The CDR3 DNA reads as TGTGCCTCCGAACTTTCCTACGAGCAGTACTTC. Encoded protein: CASELSYEQYF.

This chain links TRBV6-6 with TRBJ1-2, with D maybe TRBD1 (6 bases). Trimming shortened V by 6 bases and J by 8 bases, and 16 bases separated the two germline ends. This CDR3 is 13 amino acids long. CDR1 and CDR2 (germline): MNHNY, SVGAGI (reference sequence). The CDR3 here is CASRKQGRGGYTF. DNA of the CDR3: TGTGCCAGCAGGAAACAGGGCCGGGGGGGCTACACCTTC.

The chain employs TRBV9 and TRBJ1-1, with D possibly being TRBD1 (6 bases). Germline CDR1 reads SGDLS; CDR2 reads YYNGEE. The germline V and J ends were trimmed by 0 bases and 1 base, with 13 bases remaining between them. The CDR3 contains 16 residues. Written as DNA, the CDR3 is TGTGCCAGCAGCGTAGGGGCAGGGGCCTCGAACACTGAAGCTTTCTTT. Protein: CASSVGAGASNTEAFF. The full variable domain, rest sourced from reference TRBV9 and TRBJ1-1, is DSGVTQTPKHLITATGQRVTLRCSPRSGDLSVYWYQQSLDQGLQFLIQYYNGEERAKGNILERFSAQQFPDLHSELNLSSLELGDSALYFCASSVGAGASNTEAFFGQGTRLTVV.

Only one count was recorded for this clonotype. The rearrangement joins TRBV7-9 to TRBJ2-1, with 10 nucleotides matching TRBD2. V was pared by 5 bases and J by 5 bases, with 6 bases of the junction left unmatched. The CDR3 consists of 15 residues. CDR1 and CDR2 from the germline V gene are SEHNR and FQNEAQ (reference sequence). The CDR3 loop is CASSQTSGSHNEQFF. The DNA of the CDR3 is TGTGCCAGCAGCCAGACTAGCGGGTCTCACAATGAGCAGTTCTTC. The variable domain in full, with the rest retrieved from reference TRBV7-9 and TRBJ2-1, is DTGVSQNPRHKITKRGQNVTFRCDPISEHNRLYWYRQTLGQGPEFLTYFQNEAQLEKSRLLSDRFSAERPKGSFSTLEIQRTEQGDSAMYLCASSQTSGSHNEQFFGPGTRLTVL.

In its sample, this clonotype was seen once. The chain couples TRBV28 to TRBJ2-3, with 11 bases fitting TRBD2. V was pared by 6 bases and J by 0 bases, with 11 bases of the junction left unmatched. Germline lookup yields CDR1 MDHEN and CDR2 SYDVKM. This CDR3 spans 18 amino acids. The CDR3 sequence is CASSRTGSGRVSTDTQYF. The CDR3 bases are TGTGCCAGCAGCCGCACGGGTAGCGGGAGGGTCAGCACAGATACGCAGTATTTT.

This clonotype was seen only a few times. The chain joins TRBV30 to TRBJ2-4, with TRBD2 as a possible D gene (6 bases). Looked up from germline, CDR1 is GTSNPN and CDR2 is SVGIG (reference sequence). The CDR3 spans 16 residues. Trimming took 4 bases from V and 2 from J, leaving 18 bases between them. CDR3 sequence reads: CAWNRLVERPKNIQYF. For the CDR3, the DNA is TGTGCCTGGAACCGACTAGTCGAAAGACCCAAAAACATTCAGTACTTC.

This clonotype was seen a single time. The V gene is TRBV5-1, the J gene TRBJ2-5, with D hard to call. The V gene lost 2 bases and the J gene lost 4 bases, with 6 bases spanning the gap. This CDR3 has 12 amino acids. Germline V lookup: CDR1 SGHRS, CDR2 YFSETQ. This CDR3 reads CASSFNRETQYF. For the CDR3, the DNA is TGCGCCAGCAGCTTTAATAGAGAGACCCAGTACTTC.